This T cell receptor (beta chain) was profiled in a study of PD-L1 blockade in urothelial cancer. Whole-study context: Atezolizumab at 1,200 mg intravenously every 3 weeks was started by patients in 2014. At 6 weeks and at 3 weeks (second dose) after treatment start, blood was analyzed.

Time point in this sample: peripheral blood 6 weeks after treatment start. Patients suffered from locally advanced or metastatic urothelial carcinoma. Every PCR was spiked with synthetic TCR analog templates. Here immunoSEQ multiplex PCR was the method, and the copy in TCRdb shows in-frame clones only, minus some. The profile covers 120,000 or so clones, with 86% appearing a single time and around 2.4% taken by the ten largest. This CDR3 has 16 amino acids. The germline V gene has CDR1 SQVTM and CDR2 ANQGSEA. Losses at the gene ends were 4 bases for V and 1 base for J; bases not matched to a gene: 5. Sequenced here: PBMCs, sampled around atezolizumab (anti-PD-L1) treatment. The V and J genes are TRBV29-1 and TRBJ2-1; TRBD2 agrees at 12 bases. The sequence came from a man aged 50 or older with urothelial cancer. CDR3 nucleotides: TGCAGCGTTGGGACTAGCGGGATGTTTTCCTACAATGAGCAGTTCTTC. The encoded protein is CSVGTSGMFSYNEQFF.